The next 6 T cell receptor beta chains were all read from a single sample in a study of OX40 agonist ivuxolimab in advanced cancers. Data came from immunoSEQ multiplex PCR; TCRdb stores just in-frame clones and leaves some out. The table shows about 60,000 clones, with about 90% occurring only once. The source material was CD4+ or CD8+ T cells sorted from blood, sampled in a trial of the OX40 agonist ivuxolimab. Receptors were obtained from an adult with an advanced solid tumor such as melanoma, head and neck, liver or kidney cancer.

This chain uses TRBV25-1 with TRBJ1-1, with TRBD1 as a possible D gene (5 bases). The CDR3 runs to 17 residues. Between the trimmed V and J ends, which lost 4 bases and 4 bases, there was a span of 22 bases. Germline V gives CDR1 MGHDK, CDR2 SYGVNS. CDR3 in amino acids: CASSGSGGTRISTEAFF. In nucleotides, the CDR3 is TGTGCCAGCAGTGGTTCGGGGGGGACGCGTATAAGCACTGAAGCTTTCTTT.

This clone is labeled medium-sized (0.01 to 0.1%). The gene calls are TRBV19 and TRBJ2-1; D gene unclear. The germline V gene encodes CDR1 LNHDA and CDR2 SQIVND (reference sequence). V lost 4 bases and J lost 9, with 7 bases in between. This CDR3 spans 11 amino acids. CDR3 in amino acids: CASSSMGEQFF. In DNA, the CDR3 is TGTGCCAGTAGTAGCATGGGTGAGCAGTTCTTC.

The J gene is TRBJ2-7, the V gene TRBV2; possibly TRBD1 for D (5 bases). Looked up from germline, CDR1 is SNHLY and CDR2 is FYNNEI. The CDR3 is 13 amino acids. The germline V and J ends were trimmed by 7 bases and 2 bases, with 12 bases remaining between them. The CDR3 protein is CASKPRETYEQYV. The CDR3 DNA sequence: TGTGCCAGCAAACCCAGGGAAACCTACGAGCAGTACGTC.

This clone appeared once. The chain links TRBV11-2 to TRBJ2-1; D is uncertain. The length of the CDR3 is 16 residues. The V end was cut by 4 bases, the J end by 9 bases, with 22 bases between. The germline V gene has CDR1 SGHAT and CDR2 FQNNGV. The CDR3 loop reads CASSYHTQMAVGEQFF. CDR3 nucleotide sequence: TGTGCCAGCAGCTACCACACACAGATGGCGGTTGGTGAGCAGTTCTTC.

As DNA, the CDR3 is TGTGCCAGCAGTGAACGACTTGATAGGCCAGATACGCAGTATTTT. Translated: CASSERLDRPDTQYF. This rearrangement joins TRBV25-1 to TRBJ2-3; D is undetermined. Germline CDR1 MGHDK, CDR2 SYGVNS. Between the trimmed V and J ends, which lost 2 bases and 4 bases, there was a span of 13 bases. CDR3 length: 15 residues.

The V call is TRBV7-9, the J call TRBJ2-6, with unresolved D. The CDR3 consists of 14 residues. The germline V gene encodes CDR1 SEHNR and CDR2 FQNEAQ (reference sequence). Trimming left V 5 bases short and J 1 base short, with 6 bases between. CDR3 sequence reads: CASSPPSGANVLTF. The CDR3 DNA reads TGTGCCAGCAGCCCTCCTTCTGGGGCCAACGTCCTGACTTTC.